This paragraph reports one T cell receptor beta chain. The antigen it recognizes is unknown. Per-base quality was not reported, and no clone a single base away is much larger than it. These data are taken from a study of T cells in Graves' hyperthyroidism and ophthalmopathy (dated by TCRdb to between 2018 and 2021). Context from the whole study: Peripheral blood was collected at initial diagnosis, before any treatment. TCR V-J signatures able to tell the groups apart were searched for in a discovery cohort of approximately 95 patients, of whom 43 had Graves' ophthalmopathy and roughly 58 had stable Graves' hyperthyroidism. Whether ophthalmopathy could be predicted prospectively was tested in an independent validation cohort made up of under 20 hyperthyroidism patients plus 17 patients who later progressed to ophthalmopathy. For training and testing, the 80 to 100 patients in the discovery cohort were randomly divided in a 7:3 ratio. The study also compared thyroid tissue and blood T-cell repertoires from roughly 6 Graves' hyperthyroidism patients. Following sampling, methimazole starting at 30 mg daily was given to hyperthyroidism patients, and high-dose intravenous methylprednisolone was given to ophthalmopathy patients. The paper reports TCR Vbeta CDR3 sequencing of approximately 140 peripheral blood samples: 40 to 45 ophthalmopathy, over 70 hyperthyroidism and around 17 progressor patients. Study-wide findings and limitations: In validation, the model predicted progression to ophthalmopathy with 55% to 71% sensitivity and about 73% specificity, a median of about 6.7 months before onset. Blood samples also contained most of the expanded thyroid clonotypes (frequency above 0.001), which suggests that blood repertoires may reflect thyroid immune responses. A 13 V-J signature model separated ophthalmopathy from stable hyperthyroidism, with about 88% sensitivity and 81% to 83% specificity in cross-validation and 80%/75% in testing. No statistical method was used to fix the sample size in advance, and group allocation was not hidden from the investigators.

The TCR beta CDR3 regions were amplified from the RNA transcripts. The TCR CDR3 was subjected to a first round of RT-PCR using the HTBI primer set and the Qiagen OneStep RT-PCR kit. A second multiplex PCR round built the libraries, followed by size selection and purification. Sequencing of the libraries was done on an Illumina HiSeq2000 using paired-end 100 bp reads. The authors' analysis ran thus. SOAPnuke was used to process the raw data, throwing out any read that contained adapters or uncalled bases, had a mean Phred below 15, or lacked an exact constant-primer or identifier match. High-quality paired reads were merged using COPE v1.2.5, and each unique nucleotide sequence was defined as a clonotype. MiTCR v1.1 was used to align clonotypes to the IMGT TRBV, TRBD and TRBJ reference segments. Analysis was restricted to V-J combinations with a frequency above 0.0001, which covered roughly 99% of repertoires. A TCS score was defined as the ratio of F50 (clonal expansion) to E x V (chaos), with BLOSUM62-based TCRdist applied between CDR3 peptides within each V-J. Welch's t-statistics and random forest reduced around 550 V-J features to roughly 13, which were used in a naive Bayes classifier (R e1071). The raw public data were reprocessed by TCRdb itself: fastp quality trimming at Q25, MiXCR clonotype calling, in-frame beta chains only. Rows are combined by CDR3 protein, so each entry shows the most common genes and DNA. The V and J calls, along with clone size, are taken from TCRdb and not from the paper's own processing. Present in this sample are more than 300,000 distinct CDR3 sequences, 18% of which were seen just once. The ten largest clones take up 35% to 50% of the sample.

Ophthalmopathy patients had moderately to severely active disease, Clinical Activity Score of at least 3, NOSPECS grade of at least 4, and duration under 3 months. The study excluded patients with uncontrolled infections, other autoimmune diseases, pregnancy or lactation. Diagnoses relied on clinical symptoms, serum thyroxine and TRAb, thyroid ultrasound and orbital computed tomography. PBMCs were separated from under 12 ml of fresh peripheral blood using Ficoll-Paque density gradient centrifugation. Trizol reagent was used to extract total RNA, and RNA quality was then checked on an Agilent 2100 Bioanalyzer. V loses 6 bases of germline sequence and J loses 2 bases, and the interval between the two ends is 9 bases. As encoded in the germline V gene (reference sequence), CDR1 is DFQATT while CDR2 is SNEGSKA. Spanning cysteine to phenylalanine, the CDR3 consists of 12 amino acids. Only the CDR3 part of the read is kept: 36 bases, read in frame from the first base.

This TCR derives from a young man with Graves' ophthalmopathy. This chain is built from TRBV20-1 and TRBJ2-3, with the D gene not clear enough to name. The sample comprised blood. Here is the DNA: TGCAGTGCACGAGGACCCACAGATACGCAGTATTTT. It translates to CSARGPTDTQYF.